These T cell receptor beta chains were read from a single sample in a study of cytomegalovirus exposure and HLA in healthy donors. Clones were sequenced by immunoSEQ multiplex PCR, and TCRdb holds only the in-frame ones, with some missing. This repertoire shows 95,000 to 110,000 clones, 78% found once; its top ten account for approximately 1.7%. The sequenced sample was PBMCs. The source of these receptors is a woman in her thirties or forties in good health and CMV-seronegative. CDR3s include the opening cysteine and the closing phenylalanine or tryptophan. D genes are given only for firm matches. Rows may omit the clone size; those that give it use once, few, many or a size class.

j_call,d_call,v_call,clone_size,cdr3_aa,cdr3_nt
TRBJ2-1,NA,TRBV11-2,NA,CASRSLSSYNEQFF,TGTGCCAGCAGATCTCTAAGCTCCTACAATGAGCAGTTCTTC
TRBJ2-1,TRBD2,TRBV5-1,NA,CASTRTSGIHNEQFF,TGCGCCAGCACCAGGACTAGCGGGATCCACAATGAGCAGTTCTTC
TRBJ1-4,NA,TRBV7-9,NA,CASSPPRGGANEKLFF,TGTGCCAGCAGCCCCCCGCGGGGGGGCGCGAATGAAAAACTGTTTTTT
TRBJ2-4,NA,TRBV28,NA,CASSLRSRSWTENIQYF,TGTGCCAGCAGTTTACGTTCCCGGTCATGGACAGAAAACATTCAGTACTTC
TRBJ2-7,NA,TRBV5-6,NA,CASSLGQPSDFSYEQYF,TGTGCCAGCAGCTTGGGACAGCCGTCAGACTTCTCCTACGAGCAGTACTTC
TRBJ1-3,NA,TRBV6-5,NA,CASSRTRGAGNTIYF,TGTGCCAGCAGTCGAACCAGGGGCGCTGGAAACACCATATATTTT
TRBJ1-2,NA,TRBV28,NA,CASRERDYGYTF,TGTGCCAGCCGGGAAAGGGACTATGGCTACACCTTC
TRBJ1-5,NA,TRBV15,NA,CATSRGTWGGNQPQHF,TGTGCCACCAGCAGAGGAACCTGGGGGGGCAATCAGCCCCAGCATTTT
TRBJ1-5,NA,TRBV7-6,NA,CASSQTEGQPQHF,TGTGCCAGCAGCCAGACGGAGGGACAGCCCCAGCATTTT
TRBJ2-3,NA,TRBV9,NA,CASSEPEGAVADTQYF,TGTGCCAGCAGCGAGCCGGAGGGAGCCGTCGCAGATACGCAGTATTTT
TRBJ1-2,NA,TRBV28,NA,CASSLGPNYGYTF,TGTGCCAGCAGTTTGGGCCCAAACTATGGCTACACCTTC
TRBJ2-2,NA,TRBV2,NA,CASSPYTGELFF,TGTGCCAGCAGTCCTTACACCGGGGAGCTGTTTTTT
TRBJ2-7,TRBD2,TRBV4-3,few,CASSLGLAGPYEQYF,TGCGCCAGCAGCCTCGGACTAGCGGGCCCCTACGAGCAGTACTTC
TRBJ1-2,NA,TRBV6-5,once,CASRFQERGGYTF,TGTGCCAGCAGATTCCAAGAGCGCGGTGGCTACACCTTC
TRBJ2-3,TRBD2,TRBV11-3,NA,CASSGGTNTDTQYF,TGTGCCAGCAGCGGCGGGACTAACACAGATACGCAGTATTTT
TRBJ1-3,NA,TRBV28,NA,CASSLYREGDTIYF,TGTGCCAGCAGTCTTTACAGGGAAGGGGACACCATATATTTT
TRBJ1-2,NA,TRBV29-1,once,CSVVARHGYTF,TGCAGCGTTGTTGCGAGGCATGGCTACACCTTC
TRBJ1-3,TRBD1,TRBV5-1,NA,CASSPLSAGGANTIYF,TGCGCCAGCAGCCCCTTGAGTGCAGGGGGCGCAAACACCATATATTTT
TRBJ1-3,NA,TRBV28,NA,CASSFSSRGNSGNTIYF,TGTGCCAGCAGTTTTAGCTCACGGGGTAACTCTGGAAACACCATATATTTT
TRBJ2-3,TRBD2,TRBV19,NA,CASSSPQAGGLDTQYF,TGTGCCAGTAGTTCCCCACAAGCGGGAGGGCTAGATACGCAGTATTTT
TRBJ2-3,TRBD2,TRBV7-3,few,CASSLNGAGASTDTQYF,TGTGCCAGCAGCTTAAACGGGGCGGGAGCGAGCACAGATACGCAGTATTTT
TRBJ1-1,TRBD1,TRBV5-4,NA,CASSPGTVNTEAFF,TGTGCCAGCAGCCCCGGGACAGTGAACACTGAAGCTTTCTTT
TRBJ1-2,NA,TRBV28,NA,CASSRPGWDYGYTF,TGTGCCAGCAGTCGACCAGGGTGGGACTATGGCTACACCTTC
TRBJ2-7,NA,TRBV27,NA,CASSTGPYEQYF,TGTGCCAGCAGTACAGGACCCTACGAGCAGTACTTC
TRBJ2-3,TRBD2,TRBV27,NA,CASRRTSTDTQYF,TGTGCCAGCAGGAGGACTAGCACGGATACGCAGTATTTT
TRBJ2-1,NA,TRBV12-1,few,CASRSLAGYYEQFF,TGTGCCAGCAGAAGCCTAGCGGGGTACTATGAGCAGTTCTTC
TRBJ2-6,NA,TRBV2,NA,CASSASSGANVLTF,TGTGCCAGCAGCGCCAGCTCTGGGGCCAACGTCCTGACTTTC
TRBJ2-1,TRBD2,TRBV7-6,few,CASSPLAGVVYEQFF,TGTGCCAGCAGCCCCCTAGCGGGAGTAGTGTATGAGCAGTTCTTC
TRBJ2-6,NA,TRBV19,few,CASTTGPSGANVLTF,TGTGCCAGTACCACAGGGCCTTCGGGGGCCAACGTCCTGACTTTC
TRBJ2-3,NA,TRBV4-2,NA,CASSPGMGATSTDTQYF,TGTGCCAGCAGCCCGGGGATGGGGGCGACTAGCACAGATACGCAGTATTTT
TRBJ2-2,NA,TRBV27,NA,CASSHGQLGFGELFF,TGTGCCAGCAGCCACGGACAGCTTGGATTCGGGGAGCTGTTTTTT
TRBJ2-7,TRBD2,TRBV6-1,once,CASSEGEGGYEQYF,TGTGCCAGCAGTGAAGGGGAGGGTGGCTACGAGCAGTACTTC
TRBJ1-1,NA,TRBV5-1,NA,CASSPTATNTEAFF,TGCGCCAGCAGCCCGACAGCGACGAACACTGAAGCTTTCTTT
TRBJ2-3,NA,TRBV28,NA,CASPPVGAGGDTQYF,TGTGCCAGCCCACCGGTGGGGGCGGGTGGTGATACGCAGTATTTT
TRBJ2-1,NA,TRBV4-3,once,CASSQGAPGLGGVGWAEQFF,TGCGCCAGCAGCCAAGGGGCTCCGGGACTAGGGGGCGTGGGTTGGGCTGAGCAGTTCTTC
TRBJ2-7,TRBD2,TRBV9,NA,CASTTGGRADEQYF,TGTGCCAGCACCACAGGCGGGAGGGCCGACGAGCAGTACTTC
TRBJ2-7,NA,TRBV7-3,NA,CASSSKVGGSLDPTEQYF,TGTGCCAGCAGCTCCAAAGTGGGCGGGTCCCTCGATCCTACCGAGCAGTACTTC
TRBJ2-5,TRBD1,TRBV28,NA,CASSRDRGGETQYF,TGTGCCAGCAGTCGGGACAGGGGTGGGGAGACCCAGTACTTC
TRBJ2-7,NA,TRBV19,NA,CASSSRQGYEQYF,TGTGCCAGTAGTTCTCGACAAGGCTACGAGCAGTACTTC
TRBJ2-1,TRBD2,TRBV13,NA,CASSSGLAIEQFF,TGTGCCAGCAGCTCGGGACTAGCGATAGAGCAGTTCTTC
TRBJ2-7,NA,TRBV18,NA,CASSGGRIYEQYF,TGTGCCAGCTCAGGGGGGAGGATCTACGAGCAGTACTTC
TRBJ2-1,NA,TRBV11-3,few,CASSFQGLSSYNEQFF,TGTGCCAGCAGCTTCCAGGGTCTTAGCTCCTACAATGAGCAGTTCTTC
TRBJ1-1,NA,TRBV18,few,CASSQDSTNTEAFF,TGTGCCAGCTCACAGGACTCAACGAACACTGAAGCTTTCTTT
TRBJ1-2,NA,TRBV27,once,CASSLFGTNYGYTF,TGTGCCAGCAGTTTGTTTGGCACTAACTATGGCTACACCTTC
TRBJ2-3,TRBD2,TRBV30,once,CAWSMTSTTRDTQYF,TGTGCCTGGAGTATGACTAGCACGACAAGGGATACGCAGTATTTT
TRBJ2-1,TRBD1,TRBV6-6,NA,CASRGNRGWDEQFF,TGTGCCAGCAGAGGGAACAGGGGCTGGGATGAGCAGTTCTTC
TRBJ2-7,NA,TRBV9,NA,CASSVRGTAVSYEQYF,TGTGCCAGCAGCGTAAGGGGTACAGCTGTCTCCTACGAGCAGTACTTC
TRBJ2-7,TRBD2,TRBV7-7,NA,CASSAQLAGEQYF,TGTGCTAGCAGCGCCCAACTAGCGGGCGAGCAGTACTTC
TRBJ2-2,TRBD1,TRBV28,NA,CASSLLMTTGTGTGELFF,TGTGCCAGCAGTTTACTCATGACGACAGGGACGGGAACCGGGGAGCTGTTTTTT
TRBJ2-1,NA,TRBV27,NA,CASSLSNSEQFF,TGTGCCAGCAGTTTATCGAACAGCGAGCAGTTCTTC
TRBJ2-3,NA,TRBV2,NA,CASSVSGARSDTQYF,TGTGCCAGCAGTGTATCAGGGGCAAGGTCAGATACGCAGTATTTT
TRBJ2-5,TRBD1,TRBV5-1,NA,CASSFQGDQETQYF,TGCGCCAGCAGCTTTCAGGGGGACCAAGAGACCCAGTACTTC
TRBJ1-4,TRBD1,TRBV11-2,few,CASSSGTGYEKLFF,TGTGCCAGCTCGTCCGGGACAGGGTATGAAAAACTGTTTTTT